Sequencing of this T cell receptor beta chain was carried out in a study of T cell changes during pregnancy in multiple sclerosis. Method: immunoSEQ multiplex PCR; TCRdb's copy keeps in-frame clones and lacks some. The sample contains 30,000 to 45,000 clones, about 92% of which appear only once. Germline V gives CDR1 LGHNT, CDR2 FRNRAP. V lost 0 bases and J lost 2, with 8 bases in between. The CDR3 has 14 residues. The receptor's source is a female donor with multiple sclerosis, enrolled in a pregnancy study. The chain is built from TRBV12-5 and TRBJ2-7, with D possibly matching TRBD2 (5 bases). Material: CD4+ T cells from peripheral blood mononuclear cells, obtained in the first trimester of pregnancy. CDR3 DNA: TGTGCTAGTGGTTTGGTATCCGGGGCCTACGAGCAGTACTTC. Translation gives CASGLVSGAYEQYF.